Listed here are 13 T cell receptor beta chains from one sample, sequenced in a study of shared clonotypes between healthy human individuals. Produced via immunoSEQ multiplex PCR; TCRdb's table is partial and in-frame only. Of about 530,000 clones listed, 90% to 96% are singletons. Material: naive CD4+ T cells sorted from blood. Subset reported: CD45RA+ positively selected. These receptors all come from a woman between 25 and 40 years old in good health.

This rearrangement joins TRBV30 to TRBJ1-2; TRBD1 matches at 8 bases. Germline V lookup: CDR1 GTSNPN, CDR2 SVGIG (reference sequence). The CDR3 totals 13 residues. V was clipped by 1 base and J by 4 bases; unmatched bases: 2. The CDR3 is CAWSAQGGYGYTF. The CDR3 bases are TGTGCCTGGAGTGCACAGGGGGGCTATGGCTACACCTTC.

This clone was detected only a few times. V is TRBV6-9 and J is TRBJ1-2, with 8 bases fitting TRBD1. The germline CDR1 and CDR2 sequences are MNHGY and SVAAGI. Trimming removed 11 bases from V and 6 bases from J; junction bases left unmatched: 8. The CDR3 is 12 amino acids. The CDR3 nucleotides read TGTGCCCCCTGGACAGGGCCGCATGGCTACACCTTC. Translation gives CAPWTGPHGYTF.

This sequence joins TRBV11-3 and TRBJ2-1; 9 bases map to TRBD1. V trimming: 3 bases; J trimming: 4 bases; junction bases outside the gene matches: 1. CDR1 is SGHNT and CDR2 is YENEEA in the germline V gene. The CDR3 extends over 14 amino acids. Written as DNA, the CDR3 is TGTGCCAGCAGCTTTGGGACAGGGTACAATGAGCAGTTCTTC. Its protein product is CASSFGTGYNEQFF.

This clone was seen a single time. This chain links TRBV6-4 with TRBJ2-1; 14 bases match TRBD2. V shed 6 bases and J 9 bases; nucleotides not matched to a gene: 7. Germline CDR1 MRHNA, CDR2 SNTAGT. The CDR3 covers 15 residues. The DNA of the CDR3 is TGTGCCAGCAGCCCGGGACTAGCGGGAGTGAGTGAGCAGTTCTTC. Protein: CASSPGLAGVSEQFF.

The V and J genes are TRBV2 and TRBJ1-4, with D possibly being TRBD1 (5 bases). V dropped 4 bases and J dropped 6 bases, with 12 bases sitting between them. The germline V gene has CDR1 SNHLY and CDR2 FYNNEI. The CDR3 loop spans 14 amino acids. CDR3 sequence reads: CASSVAAGYEKLFF. In DNA form, the CDR3 reads TGTGCCAGCAGTGTAGCGGCAGGGTATGAAAAACTGTTTTTT.

This sequence joins TRBV6-1 and TRBJ2-2; D remains unclear. Germline V gene data show CDR1 as MNHNS and CDR2 as SASEGT. Trimming removed 8 bases from V and 8 bases from J, with 6 bases in between. This CDR3 region has 10 residues. In DNA, the CDR3 is TGTGCCAGCCGTATAGGGGAGCTGTTTTTT. Translating it yields CASRIGELFF.

This clone showed up just once. V usage is TRBV10-3 and J usage is TRBJ2-6, with D perhaps assigned TRBD1 or TRBD2 (5 bases each). V was cut by 8 bases and J by 0 bases, with 11 bases left in between. This CDR3 has 15 residues. Germline V gene lookup returns CDR1 ENHRY and CDR2 SYGVKD. CDR3 loop: CAIRDLSSGANVLTF. CDR3 bases: TGTGCCATCCGGGACCTAAGCTCTGGGGCCAACGTCCTGACTTTC.

The rearrangement joins TRBV4-1 to TRBJ2-1; the match to TRBD2 covers 11 bases. This CDR3 comprises 15 residues. V gave up 6 bases and J gave up 5 bases; unmatched junction bases: 6. From germline, CDR1 is MGHRA and CDR2 YSYEKL. The CDR3 spells CASSRPTSGNNEQFF. The CDR3 bases are TGCGCCAGCAGTAGGCCGACTAGCGGGAACAATGAGCAGTTCTTC.

The chain joins TRBV29-1 to TRBJ2-7; D tentatively reads TRBD1 or TRBD2 (5 bases each). The CDR3 length is 14 residues. The V end was cut by 2 bases, the J end by 7 bases, with 18 bases between. CDR1 is SQVTM and CDR2 is ANQGSEA in the germline V gene. This chain's CDR3 is CSVETGRGAGEQYF. The CDR3 nucleotides read TGCAGCGTTGAAACGGGACGCGGAGCAGGTGAGCAGTACTTC.

This chain uses TRBV27 with TRBJ2-5, with D perhaps TRBD1 (6 bases). Germline values: CDR1 MNHEY, CDR2 SMNVEV (reference sequence). This CDR3 contains 17 residues. Trimming shortened V by 5 bases and J by 1 base, and 20 bases separated the two germline ends. The CDR3 DNA sequence: TGTGCCAGCAGTAGGACAGCTAATTTCGCGGGCCAAGAGACCCAGTACTTC. This gives the protein CASSRTANFAGQETQYF.

The rearrangement joins TRBV28 to TRBJ2-5, with 7 bases aligning to TRBD1. Germline V gene sequence: CDR1 MDHEN, CDR2 SYDVKM. The CDR3 totals 16 residues. The V segment lost 6 bases and the J segment 2 bases; nucleotides outside the gene matches: 12. CDR3 sequence: CASSNTGTVLQETQYF. The CDR3 nucleotides are TGTGCCAGCAGCAATACCGGGACAGTATTACAAGAGACCCAGTACTTC.

Comments on this clone: A read error may produce the germline difference seen at one junction end. The V and J genes are TRBV2 and TRBJ1-1; 9 bases match TRBD1. The CDR3 spans 15 residues. CDR1 and CDR2 from the germline V gene are SNHLY and FYNNEI. DNA of the CDR3: TGTGCCAGTCTCCCGACAGGGGGATGGAACGCTGAAGCTTTCTTT. Its protein is CASLPTGGWNAEAFF.

This clone was observed a single time. This rearrangement joins TRBV6-5 to TRBJ2-3; the D is unclear. V lost 4 bases, J lost 6 bases, and 11 bases lay in between. There are 13 residues in the CDR3. Germline values: CDR1 MNHEY, CDR2 SVGAGI. The CDR3 sequence: CASSFSFRDTQYF. For the CDR3, the DNA is TGTGCCAGCAGTTTCAGTTTCCGGGATACGCAGTATTTT.